A single sample is the source of the 14 T cell receptor beta chains below, sequenced in a study of vaccination and CD4 T cells after COVID-19. As for treatment: approximately 11-day PBMC culture with coronavirus spike peptide pools or control peptides (ViraFEST assay). No cognate antigen is known for these TCRs. The Oncomine TCR Beta short-read assay sequenced DNA from cultured CD4+ T cells. TCRdb re-derived calls from the PCR reads in MiXCR, one entry per CDR3 protein. The sample records 12,000 or so distinct CDR3 sequences, 45% to 50% being singletons. Sample: CD4+ T cells from blood, cultured in vitro. The receptors were sampled from a human donor who had recovered from COVID-19.

The chain joins TRBV7-2 to TRBJ1-2; D is ambiguous. The V gene lost 0 bases and the J gene lost 8 bases, with 10 bases spanning the gap. Germline V CDR1 and CDR2: SGHTA, FQGNSA. The length of the CDR3 is 13 residues. The DNA for the CDR3 is TGTGCCAGCAGCTTAGCCCGGGTTGGAGGCTACACCTTC. Protein sequence: CASSLARVGGYTF.

The gene calls are TRBV19 and TRBJ2-5, with D possibly TRBD1 on 5 matching bases. Trimming took off 3 bases at V and 4 bases at J, with 21 bases between the two ends. This CDR3 contains 17 residues. In germline, CDR1 is LNHDA, CDR2 SQIVND (reference sequence). This CDR3 reads CASSIGWGRVPGETQYF. As DNA, the CDR3 is TGTGCCAGTAGTATCGGTTGGGGCAGGGTCCCCGGAGAGACCCAGTACTTC. Using reference TRBV19 and TRBJ2-5 for the parts outside the CDR3, the full variable domain is DGGITQSPKYLFRKEGQNVTLSCEQNLNHDAMYWYRQDPGQGLRLIYYSQIVNDFQKGDIAEGYSVSREKKESFPLTVTSAQKNPTAFYLCASSIGWGRVPGETQYFGPGTRLLVL.

The genes are TRBV6-1 and TRBJ2-7, with TRBD1 matching 10 bases. Germline CDR1 is MNHNS and CDR2 is SASEGT. The CDR3 covers 14 residues. The V segment lost 6 bases and the J segment 1 base; nucleotides outside the gene matches: 3. The CDR3 region is CASSRTGGSYEQYF. In DNA, the CDR3 is TGTGCCAGCAGCCGGACAGGGGGTTCCTACGAGCAGTACTTC.

This clonotype was seen a few times. The V and J genes are TRBV7-9 and TRBJ2-1, with no clear D. V shed 5 bases and J shed 2 bases, with 13 bases lying between them. The CDR3 has 15 residues. Per the germline V gene, CDR1 is SEHNR and CDR2 is FQNEAQ (reference sequence). The CDR3 loop reads CASSPQAIPYNEQFF. The DNA of the CDR3 is TGTGCCAGCAGCCCCCAAGCGATACCCTACAATGAGCAGTTCTTC.

This clonotype was counted between two and nine times. The chain uses TRBV6-1 and TRBJ2-7, with TRBD2 matching 10 bases. Germline CDR1 reads MNHNS; CDR2 reads SASEGT. Trimming cost V 5 bases and J 4 bases; bases outside gene matches: 5. The CDR3 has 14 residues. The DNA of the CDR3 is TGTGCCAGCAGTCTAGCGGGAGCTGTGTACGAGCAGTACTTC. Encoded protein: CASSLAGAVYEQYF.

The chain recombines TRBV7-3 with TRBJ1-1, with D maybe TRBD1 (6 bases). Germline CDR1 reads SGHTA; CDR2 reads FQGTGA. V gave up 2 bases and J gave up 10 bases, with 23 bases separating them. The CDR3 sequence is 16 residues long. CDR3 nucleotide sequence: TGTGCCAGCAGCTTAGTGGGTCCAGGGGAAGGGCCGCCAGCTTTCTTT. Encoded protein: CASSLVGPGEGPPAFF.

The chain employs TRBV20-1 and TRBJ2-7; weak D call: TRBD1 (5 bases). V dropped 5 bases and J dropped 0 bases, with 11 bases sitting between them. There are 13 residues in the CDR3. In germline, CDR1 is DFQATT, CDR2 SNEGSKA (reference sequence). This CDR3 is CSALDSSSYEQYF. The CDR3 DNA is TGCAGTGCTCTCGACAGTTCCTCCTACGAGCAGTACTTC.

J is TRBJ2-2 and V is TRBV28, with 7 positions matching TRBD1. CDR1 is MDHEN, CDR2 SYDVKM, per germline. With V trimmed by 6 bases and J by 4 bases, 14 bases remained unmatched. The CDR3 contains 17 residues. The CDR3 here is CASSLGVRQGGTGELFF. CDR3 nucleotides: TGTGCCAGCAGCCTAGGGGTACGACAGGGCGGCACCGGGGAGCTGTTTTTT.

The chain joins TRBV6-1 to TRBJ2-3; the D is unclear. Germline V CDR1 and CDR2: MNHNS, SASEGT. CDR3 length equals 13 residues. V lost 7 bases and J lost 3, with 11 bases in between. The CDR3 is CASTLLLTDTQYF. The CDR3 DNA sequence: TGTGCCAGCACACTACTGTTGACAGATACGCAGTATTTT.

The chain couples TRBV28 to TRBJ2-7; perhaps TRBD2 as D (5 bases). CDR1 is MDHEN, CDR2 SYDVKM, per germline. The V end was cut by 6 bases, the J end by 6 bases, with 12 bases between. This CDR3 is built from 12 residues. This CDR3 is CASSPRGLEQYF. CDR3 bases: TGTGCCAGCAGCCCCCGGGGTCTCGAGCAGTACTTC.

V is TRBV7-2 and J is TRBJ1-1; D is unclear. The length of the CDR3 is 13 residues. From germline, CDR1 is SGHTA and CDR2 FQGNSA. V lost 4 bases and J lost 1, with 7 bases in between. CDR3 residues: CASSSTWNTEAFF. DNA for the CDR3: TGTGCCAGCAGCTCGACGTGGAACACTGAAGCTTTCTTT. The full variable domain, completed using reference TRBV7-2 and TRBJ1-1, is GAGVSQSPSNKVTEKGKDVELRCDPISGHTALYWYRQSLGQGLEFLIYFQGNSAPDKSGLPSDRFSAERTGGSVSTLTIQRTQQEDSAVYLCASSSTWNTEAFFGQGTRLTVV.

The chain couples TRBV2 to TRBJ2-1, with D unresolved. The CDR3 runs to 13 residues. CDR1 is SNHLY and CDR2 is FYNNEI in the germline V gene. With 8 bases removed from V and 4 bases from J, the gap between germline ends came to 12 bases. The DNA for the CDR3 is TGTGCCAGCCGGCTTGGGGAATACAATGAGCAGTTCTTC. Protein product: CASRLGEYNEQFF. The full variable domain, completed using reference TRBV2 and TRBJ2-1, is EPEVTQTPSHQVTQMGQEVILRCVPISNHLYFYWYRQILGQKVEFLVSFYNNEISEKSEIFDDQFSVERPDGSNFTLKIRSTKLEDSAMYFCASRLGEYNEQFFGPGTRLTVL.

The gene calls are TRBV20-1 and TRBJ2-1; no reliable D call. There are 14 residues in the CDR3. Trimming shortened V by 7 bases and J by 0 bases, and 13 bases separated the two germline ends. The V gene's germline CDR1 is DFQATT and CDR2 SNEGSKA (reference sequence). In DNA, the CDR3 is TGCAGTGGAATGGACGTCAGCTCCTACAATGAGCAGTTCTTC. It encodes CSGMDVSSYNEQFF.

This clonotype was picked up a small number of times. The CDR3 loop reads CASSTGQWGYNEQFF. The CDR3 DNA is TGTGCCAGCAGTACGGGACAGTGGGGCTACAATGAGCAGTTCTTC. The chain joins TRBV12-3 or TRBV12-4 to TRBJ2-1; 7 bases agree with TRBD1. Losses at the gene ends were 5 bases for V and 3 bases for J; bases not matched to a gene: 7. This CDR3 comprises 15 residues.